This T cell receptor beta chain is from a study of blood T cell repertoires in COVID-19. Germline CDR1 SQVTM, CDR2 ANQGSEA. Trimming took off 4 bases at V and 6 bases at J, with 12 bases between the two ends. The CDR3 sequence is 12 residues long. Generated by immunoSEQ multiplex PCR, the TCRdb table keeps only in-frame clones and is missing some. The sample consists of some 400,000 clones, approximately 87% of them appearing once. The material sequenced was peripheral blood. This clonotype was sampled from a woman aged 25 to 45 with COVID-19, enrolled during active disease. This sequence joins TRBV29-1 and TRBJ2-5; TRBD2 might be the D (6 bases). In nucleotides, the CDR3 is TGCAGCGTTGGAAGTACTAGCCAGACCCAGTACTTC. As protein: CSVGSTSQTQYF.